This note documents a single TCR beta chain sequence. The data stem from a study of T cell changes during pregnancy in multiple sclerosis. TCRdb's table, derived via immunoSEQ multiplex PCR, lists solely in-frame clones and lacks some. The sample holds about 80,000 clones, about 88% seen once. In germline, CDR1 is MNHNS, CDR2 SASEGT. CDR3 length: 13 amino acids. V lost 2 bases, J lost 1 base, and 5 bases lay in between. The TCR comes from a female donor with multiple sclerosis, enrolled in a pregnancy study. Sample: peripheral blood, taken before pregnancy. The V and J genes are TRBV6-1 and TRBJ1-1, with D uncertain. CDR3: CASSESQNTEAFF. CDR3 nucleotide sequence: TGTGCCAGCAGTGAATCCCAGAACACTGAAGCTTTCTTT.